This T cell receptor (beta chain) was identified in a study of blood T cell repertoires in COVID-19 (dated by TCRdb to 2019 to 2021). Study-level background: Samples from collaborators originated in the United States, Italy and Spain and spanned both the acute and convalescent phases of COVID-19. The material from the prospective study consisted of cDNA or gDNA derived from T cells, B-cell-depleted T cells, or PBMCs. Subjects who had been exposed to COVID-19, were actively infected with it, or had recovered from it provided the deeply sampled blood TCRbeta repertoires that made up the dataset. The repertoires were released in a freely available public database intended as a resource for research on the immune response to SARS-CoV-2. The samples were drawn from the first 160 participants of the ongoing ImmuneRACE study and from over a thousand subjects provided by 6 global collaborators. The sample metadata nearly always contained a de-identified subject ID, COVID-19 status, age in years and sex. Where available, HLA class I and class II types were taken from metadata supplied by the sample provider and were not determined by assay-based typing. Overall study outcomes, separate from this receptor: How much clinical and demographic metadata was included differed by source and by participant, and the metadata was provided uncurated.

The immunoSEQ Assay, a bias-controlled multiplex PCR, was used to amplify TCRbeta CDR3 regions from genomic DNA. The original pipeline was this. Within the assay, amplification of reference gene primers was used to estimate how many nucleated cells each sample contained. Sequence reads were collapsed and filtered to measure the absolute abundance of every unique TCRbeta CDR3 rearrangement. For each sample, productive Simpson clonality was calculated as the square root of Simpson's diversity index over productive rearrangements. Drawn from immuneACCESS, this table holds only the in-frame rearrangements with V and J called that TCRdb kept. Clones are partly lost; checked studies trace under half to an unresolved V gene and leave the rest unexplained. V, J and clone size are those of that table, while D and trimming were read from the DNA. The sample includes 200,000 to 300,000 clones, with less than 90% observed a single time. The ten largest clones add up to more than 1.5% of the sample.

Inclusive of the bounding cysteine and phenylalanine, the CDR3 is 14 residues long. Of the read, only the CDR3 DNA is kept; its 42 bases are in frame from base 1. The junction carries 13 bases between V and J, which are trimmed by 4 bases and 8 bases respectively. CDR1 SGHRS and CDR2 YFSETQ are derived from the germline V gene. As regards this clone: The specificity of this receptor is unknown. The sample holds no much larger clone one base away, and base qualities are not on file.

Samples from volunteer blood donors who had recovered from COVID-19 were contributed by a second Seattle source. Whole blood was collected in K2EDTA tubes by collaborating institutions according to the institutions' own protocols. Collaborator samples were shipped for TCRbeta analysis as frozen whole blood, isolated PBMCs, or DNA extracted from either sample type. Rearrangement joined TRBV5-1 to TRBJ1-6; the D region possibly corresponds to TRBD1 (6 bases align). The TCR comes from a woman aged 40 to 50 who had recovered from COVID-19. Specimen: peripheral blood. The nucleotides read TGCGCCAGCAGCGCAACAGGGTGGGATTCACCCCTCCACTTT. This codes for CASSATGWDSPLHF.